This T cell receptor (beta chain) was captured by sequencing in a study of glioma-infiltrating T cells. Amplification of TCR alpha and beta CDR3 regions from RNA used iRepertoire nested multiplex PCR. TCRdb reprocessed the multiplex PCR reads with MiXCR, giving one entry per CDR3 protein. The sample has 400,000 or so distinct CDR3 sequences, about 40% seen once; the top ten hold more than 10%. At least ten counts were recorded for this clonotype. This CDR3 is 13 amino acids long. V shed 4 bases and J 3 bases; nucleotides not matched to a gene: 2. Germline V gene data show CDR1 as MNHNS and CDR2 as SASEGT.

Sequencing was done on a sample of glioma tissue, nonneoplastic brain tissue, or PBMCs (not recorded which). V gene TRBV6-1 combines with J gene TRBJ1-2; 7 bases align to TRBD1. This receptor was taken from a human donor with low-grade glioma or glioblastoma, undergoing nonglioma brain surgery, or in good health (not recorded which). CDR3 nucleotides: TGTGCCAGCAGTGCGGGACAGTACTATGGCTACACCTTC. Residues: CASSAGQYYGYTF.